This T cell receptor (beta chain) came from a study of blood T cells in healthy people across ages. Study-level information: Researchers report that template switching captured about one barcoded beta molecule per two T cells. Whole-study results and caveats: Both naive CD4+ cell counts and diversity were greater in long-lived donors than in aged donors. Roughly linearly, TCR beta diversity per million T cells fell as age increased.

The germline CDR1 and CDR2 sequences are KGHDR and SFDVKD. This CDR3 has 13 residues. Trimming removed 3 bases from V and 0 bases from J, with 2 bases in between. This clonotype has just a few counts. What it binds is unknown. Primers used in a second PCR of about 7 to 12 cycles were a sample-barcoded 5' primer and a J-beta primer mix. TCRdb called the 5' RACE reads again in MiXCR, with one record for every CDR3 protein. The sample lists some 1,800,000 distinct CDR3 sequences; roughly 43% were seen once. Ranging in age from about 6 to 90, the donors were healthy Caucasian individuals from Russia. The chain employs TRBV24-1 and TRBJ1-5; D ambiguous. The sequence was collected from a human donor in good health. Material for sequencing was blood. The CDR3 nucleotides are TGTGCCACCAGTGATAGTAGCAATCAGCCCCAGCATTTT. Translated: CATSDSSNQPQHF.